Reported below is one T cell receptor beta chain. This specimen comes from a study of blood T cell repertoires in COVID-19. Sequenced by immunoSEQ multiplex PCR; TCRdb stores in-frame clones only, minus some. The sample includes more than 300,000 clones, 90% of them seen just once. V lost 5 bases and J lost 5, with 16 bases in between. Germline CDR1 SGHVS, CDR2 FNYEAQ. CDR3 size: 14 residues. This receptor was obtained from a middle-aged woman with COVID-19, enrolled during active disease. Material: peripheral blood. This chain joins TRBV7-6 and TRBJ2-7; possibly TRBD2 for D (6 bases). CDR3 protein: CASSPGVATHEQYF. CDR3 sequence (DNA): TGTGCCAGCAGCCCGGGGGTAGCGACCCACGAGCAGTACTTC.